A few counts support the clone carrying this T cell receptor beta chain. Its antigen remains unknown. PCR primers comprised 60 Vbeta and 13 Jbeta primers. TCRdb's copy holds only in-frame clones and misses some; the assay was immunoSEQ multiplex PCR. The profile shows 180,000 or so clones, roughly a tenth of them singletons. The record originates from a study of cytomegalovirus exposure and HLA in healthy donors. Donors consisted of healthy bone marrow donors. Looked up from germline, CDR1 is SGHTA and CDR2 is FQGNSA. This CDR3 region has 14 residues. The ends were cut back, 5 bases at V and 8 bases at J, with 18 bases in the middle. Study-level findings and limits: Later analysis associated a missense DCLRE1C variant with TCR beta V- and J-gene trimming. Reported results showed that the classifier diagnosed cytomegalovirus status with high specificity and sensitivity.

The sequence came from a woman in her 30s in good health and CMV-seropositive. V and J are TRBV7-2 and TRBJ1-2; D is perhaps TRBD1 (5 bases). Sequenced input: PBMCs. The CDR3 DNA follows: TGTGCCAGCAGCGCGGCCAGAAGGGGTCGGGGCTACACCTTC. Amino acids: CASSAARRGRGYTF. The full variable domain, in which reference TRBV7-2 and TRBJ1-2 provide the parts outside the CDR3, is GAGVSQSPSNKVTEKGKDVELRCDPISGHTALYWYRQSLGQGLEFLIYFQGNSAPDKSGLPSDRFSAERTGGSVSTLTIQRTQQEDSAVYLCASSAARRGRGYTFGSGTRLTVV.